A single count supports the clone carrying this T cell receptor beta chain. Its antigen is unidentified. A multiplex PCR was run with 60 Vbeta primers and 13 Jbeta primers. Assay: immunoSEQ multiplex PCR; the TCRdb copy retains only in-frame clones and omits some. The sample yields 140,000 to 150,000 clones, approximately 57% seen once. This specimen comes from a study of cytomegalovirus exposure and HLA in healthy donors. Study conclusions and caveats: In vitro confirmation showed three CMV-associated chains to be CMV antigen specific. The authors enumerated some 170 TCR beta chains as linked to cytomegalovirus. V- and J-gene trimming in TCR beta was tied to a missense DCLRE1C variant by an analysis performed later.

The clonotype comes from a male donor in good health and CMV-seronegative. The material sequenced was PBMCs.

This CDR3 reads CASSLLKGTPRDYEQYF. The CDR3 DNA is TGTGCCAGCAGCTTACTGAAGGGGACACCCCGGGACTACGAGCAGTACTTC. The chain links TRBV7-9 to TRBJ2-7; the D gene is possibly TRBD1 (6 bases). The CDR3 length is 17 residues. Trimming pared 2 bases from V and 3 bases from J, leaving 20 bases between. Germline CDR1 reads SEHNR; CDR2 reads FQNEAQ (reference sequence).